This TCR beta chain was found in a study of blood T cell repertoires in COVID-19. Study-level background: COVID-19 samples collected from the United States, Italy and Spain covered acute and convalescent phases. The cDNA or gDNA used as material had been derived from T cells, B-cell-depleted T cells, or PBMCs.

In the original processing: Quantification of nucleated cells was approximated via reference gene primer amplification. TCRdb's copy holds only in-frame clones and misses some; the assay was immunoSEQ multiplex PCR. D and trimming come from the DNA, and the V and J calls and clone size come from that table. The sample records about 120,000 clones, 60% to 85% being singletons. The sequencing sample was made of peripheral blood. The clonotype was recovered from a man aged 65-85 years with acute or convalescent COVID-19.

This CDR3 is CASSVVGGWAGGTEAFF. The DNA for the CDR3 is TGTGCCAGCAGCGTGGTCGGCGGGTGGGCCGGGGGCACTGAAGCTTTCTTT. This chain links TRBV9 with TRBJ1-1; tentatively, D is TRBD1 (5 bases). CDR1 is SGDLS, CDR2 YYNGEE, per germline. Between the trimmed V and J ends, which lost 2 bases and 4 bases, there was a span of 21 bases. This CDR3 is built from 17 residues.